Listed below are T cell receptor beta chains from one sample, sequenced in a study of blood T cell repertoires in COVID-19. Repertoires were generated with immunoSEQ multiplex PCR, while TCRdb's copy carries only in-frame clones and drops some. The sample includes almost 85,000 clones, 83% of them seen just once. The sample taken for sequencing was peripheral blood. The receptors were gathered from an older man with active or convalescent COVID-19. Each CDR3 is given with its conserved first and last residue. The D gene is left open where the match is weak. Part of the rows lack a size; the others show once, few, many or a class for expanded clones.

D gene,J gene,V gene,clone size,CDR3 DNA,CDR3 protein
-,TRBJ1-1,TRBV12-3/TRBV12-4,-,TGTGCCAGCAGCCAAGGGGGAGCTGAAGCTTTCTTT,CASSQGGAEAFF
-,TRBJ1-2,TRBV4-3,-,TGCGCCAGCAGCCAAGAAGTCCTCCTCAGATACTATGGCTACACCTTC,CASSQEVLLRYYGYTF
-,TRBJ2-7,TRBV15,-,TGTGCCACCAGCAGAGGGCTAGCGAGATTAAGCTACGAGCAGTACTTC,CATSRGLARLSYEQYF
TRBD1,TRBJ1-1,TRBV15,-,TGTGCCACCAGCAGACGAGGGACAGAAACCAGAGCTTTCTTT,CATSRRGTETRAFF
-,TRBJ2-5,TRBV11-2,few,TGTGCCAGCAGCTTAGGGAGTATGCGGACAAAAGGAGAGACCCAGTACTTC,CASSLGSMRTKGETQYF
TRBD2,TRBJ2-2,TRBV2,-,TGTGCCAGCAGTGGAACACCGGGGAGGGACGGGGAGCTGTTTTTT,CASSGTPGRDGELFF
TRBD1,TRBJ2-3,TRBV5-4,-,TGTGCCAGCAGCCTTGACAGGGGGCGGATAACAGATACGCAGTATTTT,CASSLDRGRITDTQYF
-,TRBJ1-2,TRBV3-1/TRBV3-2,-,TGTGCCAGCAGCCCGGGAGAGACGGGCTATGGCTACACCTTC,CASSPGETGYGYTF
-,TRBJ1-4,TRBV7-2,-,TGTGCCAGCAGCTTAGTGGGGGGGGTTGCGGAAAAACTGTTTTTT,CASSLVGGVAEKLFF
-,TRBJ2-7,TRBV19,-,TGTGCCAGTAGTATGACCCCCGGCAGCGCCTACGAGCAGTACTTC,CASSMTPGSAYEQYF
-,TRBJ1-1,TRBV4-1,-,TGCGCCAGCAGCCAAGAGGGAGGGGCACTGCACACTGAAGCTTTCTTT,CASSQEGGALHTEAFF
-,TRBJ2-3,TRBV11-2,-,TGTGCCAGCAAACTAGCCCATAGCACAGATACGCAGTATTTT,CASKLAHSTDTQYF
TRBD1,TRBJ2-7,TRBV5-1,few,TGCGCCAGCAGGTACCGGGACAGCTGGAGAGAGCAGTACTTC,CASRYRDSWREQYF
-,TRBJ1-5,TRBV28,once,TGTGCCAGCAGTTTGAGTCAGGGGTACAATCAGCCCCAGCATTTT,CASSLSQGYNQPQHF
-,TRBJ1-4,TRBV18,once,TGTGCCAGCTCACAGACAGCAACTAATGAAAAACTGTTTTTT,CASSQTATNEKLFF
-,TRBJ1-4,TRBV6-6,few,TGTGCCAGCAGATTTGCGTCCGGGACTCATAATGAAAAACTGTTTTTT,CASRFASGTHNEKLFF
TRBD1,TRBJ2-1,TRBV6-6,-,TGTGCCAGCAGTCCTACCTCACAGGGGGCAAACTACAATGAGCAGTTCTTC,CASSPTSQGANYNEQFF